One sample yielded the 19 T cell receptor beta chains listed below, sequenced in a study of blood T cell repertoires in COVID-19. TCRdb's copy holds only in-frame clones and misses some; the assay was immunoSEQ multiplex PCR. The data hold some 340,000 clones, with roughly four fifths observed a single time. Input material: PBMCs or T cells enriched from blood (not recorded which). The source of these receptors is a woman aged 45-60 years who had recovered from COVID-19.

Comment on this clone: The same CDR3 also results from other DNA sequences found in this sample. J is TRBJ2-3 and V is TRBV4-3; D is uncertain. The germline V and J ends were trimmed by 0 bases and 0 bases, with 4 bases remaining between them. Germline V gene data show CDR1 as LGHNA and CDR2 as YSLEER. The CDR3 loop spans 14 amino acids. CDR3 nucleotide sequence: TGCGCCAGCAGCCAAGAGAGGAGCACAGATACGCAGTATTTT. This encodes CASSQERSTDTQYF.

This clone has just a few counts. This chain uses TRBV25-1 with TRBJ2-7, with D possibly TRBD2 on 6 matching bases. The CDR3 sequence is 12 residues long. Deletions cut 8 bases from V and 0 bases from J, with 8 bases between. Looked up from germline, CDR1 is MGHDK and CDR2 is SYGVNS. The CDR3 region has the DNA TGTGCCAGCGCCGGGAGCTCCTACGAGCAGTACTTC. This sequence encodes CASAGSSYEQYF.

The chain links TRBV4-3 to TRBJ2-6; 9 bases are shared with TRBD2. CDR3 size: 18 residues. After removal of 3 bases from V and 0 bases from J, the junction contained 6 bases not matched to a gene. Germline V gene data show CDR1 as LGHNA and CDR2 as YSLEER. CDR3 nucleotides: TGCGCCAGCAGCCACCATAGCGGGGGCCGCTCTGGGGCCAACGTCCTGACTTTC. It yields the protein CASSHHSGGRSGANVLTF.

The DNA for the CDR3 is TGTGCCAGCTCACCGAGGACTGTTAGATCCTACGAGCAGTACTTC. It codes for CASSPRTVRSYEQYF. This chain links TRBV18 with TRBJ2-7; possibly TRBD2 for D (5 bases). Looked up from germline, CDR1 is KGHSH and CDR2 is LQKENI. The CDR3 sequence is 15 residues long. Trimming shortened V by 3 bases and J by 1 base, and 13 bases separated the two germline ends. Full variable domain (outside the CDR3, taken from reference TRBV18 and TRBJ2-7): NAGVMQNPRHLVRRRGQEARLRCSPMKGHSHVYWYRQLPEEGLKFMVYLQKENIIDESGMPKERFSAEFPKEGPSILRIQQVVRGDSAAYFCASSPRTVRSYEQYFGPGTRLTVT.

The V gene is TRBV3-1 (or the pseudogene TRBV3-2), the J gene TRBJ1-2, with D unclear. Germline V gene data show CDR1 as LGHDT and CDR2 as YNNKEL (reference sequence). This CDR3 spans 15 amino acids. Between the trimmed V and J ends, which lost 4 bases and 2 bases, there was a span of 14 bases. This chain's CDR3 is CASSPGRLSNYGYTF. The CDR3 DNA follows: TGTGCCAGCAGCCCCGGGAGGTTATCCAACTATGGCTACACCTTC.

This sequence joins TRBV27 and TRBJ2-3, with no clear D. Germline CDR1 is MNHEY and CDR2 is SMNVEV (reference sequence). The CDR3 runs to 13 residues. V dropped 2 bases and J dropped 6 bases, with 9 bases sitting between them. CDR3 nucleotide sequence: TGTGCCAGCAGTTTAATCCCCCCGGATACGCAGTATTTT. Translating gives CASSLIPPDTQYF.

CDR3 nucleotide sequence: TGTGCCAGCAGCTTAGGGCAGGGGGGAATTCAGCCCCAGCATTTT. This codes for CASSLGQGGIQPQHF. The rearrangement links TRBV7-9 to TRBJ1-5; 7 bases are shared with TRBD1. The CDR3 is 15 amino acids. Germline CDR1 reads SEHNR; CDR2 reads FQNEAQ (reference sequence). V shed 1 base and J 6 bases; nucleotides not matched to a gene: 6.

CDR3 residues: CASSSSQGGFSEAFF. Here the CDR3 DNA reads TGTGCCAGCAGCTCCTCCCAGGGTGGGTTCTCTGAAGCTTTCTTT. The rearrangement links TRBV7-2 to TRBJ1-1; maybe TRBD1 (5 bases). V lost 4 bases, J lost 6 bases, and 18 bases lay in between. The length of the CDR3 is 15 residues. The germline CDR1 and CDR2 sequences are SGHTA and FQGNSA.

As for this clone: One junction end does not reproduce the germline sequence, and a read error may be involved. V gene TRBV11-2 combines with J gene TRBJ1-2; no definite D call. The CDR3 consists of 11 residues. CDR1 and CDR2 (germline): SGHAT, FQNNGV. In DNA, the CDR3 is TGTGCCAGCAGCTTAGGTCGGGTACGGGCCTTC. Amino acid sequence: CASSLGRVRAF.

The chain combines TRBV10-3 with TRBJ1-2, with 9 bases that match TRBD1. The junction had 2 bases not matched to a gene; V was cut back by 3 bases and J by 0 bases. The CDR3 extends over 15 amino acids. Germline assignment: CDR1 ENHRY and CDR2 SYGVKD. The CDR3 region is CAISDRDRANYGYTF. CDR3 DNA sequence: TGTGCCATCAGTGATCGGGACAGGGCTAACTATGGCTACACCTTC.

The chain has TRBV30 and TRBJ1-2; 9 bases fit TRBD1. The CDR3 spans 13 residues. After removal of 7 bases from V and 3 bases from J, the junction contained 6 bases not matched to a gene. The germline gives CDR1 GTSNPN, CDR2 SVGIG (reference sequence). The chain's CDR3 is CASTGGWDYGYTF. The CDR3 bases are TGTGCCTCAACAGGGGGCTGGGACTATGGCTACACCTTC.

V usage is TRBV19 and J usage is TRBJ1-2, with 12 bases identical to TRBD1. The germline CDR1 and CDR2 sequences are LNHDA and SQIVND (reference sequence). V was pared by 5 bases and J by 4 bases, with 8 bases of the junction left unmatched. CDR3 length equals 16 residues. Written as DNA, the CDR3 is TGTGCCAGTAGTCCCGGGACAGGGGGCGCGCGCTATGGCTACACCTTC. Translating gives CASSPGTGGARYGYTF. Variable domain in full (rest from reference TRBV19 and TRBJ1-2): DGGITQSPKYLFRKEGQNVTLSCEQNLNHDAMYWYRQDPGQGLRLIYYSQIVNDFQKGDIAEGYSVSREKKESFPLTVTSAQKNPTAFYLCASSPGTGGARYGYTFGSGTRLTVV.

The chain recombines TRBV23-1 with TRBJ1-5; 9 nucleotides align to TRBD1. TRBV23-1 is labeled an ORF, and its function is uncertain. CDR3 length: 16 amino acids. The V segment lost 0 bases and the J segment 5 bases; nucleotides outside the gene matches: 5. CDR3 in DNA: TGCGCCAGCAGTCAATCATCGGACAGGGGAGATCAGCCCCAGCATTTT. Translation gives CASSQSSDRGDQPQHF.

The gene calls are TRBV3-1 (or the pseudogene TRBV3-2) and TRBJ1-6; D call uncertain. The germline V gene encodes CDR1 LGHDT and CDR2 YNNKEL (reference sequence). The germline V and J ends were trimmed by 0 bases and 6 bases, with 9 bases remaining between them. The CDR3 contains 15 residues. This CDR3 is CASSQDNGVNSPLHF. Written as DNA, the CDR3 is TGTGCCAGCAGCCAAGATAACGGAGTTAATTCACCCCTCCACTTT.

This chain connects TRBV11-3 to TRBJ2-3, with 9 bases matching TRBD2. The J segment lost 6 bases and the V segment lost 3 bases, leaving 7 bases of the junction unmatched. This CDR3 has 15 residues. Germline values: CDR1 SGHNT, CDR2 YENEEA. The CDR3 is CASSFTVGLADTQYF. In nucleotides, the CDR3 is TGTGCCAGCAGCTTTACCGTTGGACTAGCGGATACGCAGTATTTT.

The chain recombines TRBV6-5 with TRBJ2-2; 7 bases agree with TRBD1. The CDR3 is 14 amino acids. V was pared by 6 bases and J by 0 bases, with 1 base of the junction left unmatched. CDR1 and CDR2 from the germline V gene are MNHEY and SVGAGI. The CDR3 nucleotides read TGTGCCAGCAGAGGACAGGCGAACACCGGGGAGCTGTTTTTT. Encoded protein: CASRGQANTGELFF.

The chain recombines TRBV4-1 with TRBJ1-2; D not certain. Germline V lookup: CDR1 MGHRA, CDR2 YSYEKL. V lost 3 bases and J lost 4, with 15 bases in between. The CDR3 contains 15 residues. DNA of the CDR3: TGCGCCAGCAGCCACCCGGGTCCAGTGATCTATGGCTACACCTTC. Residues: CASSHPGPVIYGYTF.

The chain couples TRBV7-6 to TRBJ2-2, with 11 bases identical to TRBD1. Germline-derived CDR1 and CDR2 are SGHVS and FNYEAQ. This CDR3 is 16 amino acids long. The V segment lost 4 bases and the J segment 7 bases; nucleotides outside the gene matches: 8. CDR3 nucleotides: TGTGCCAGCAGCTCAGACGGACAGGGGGCCAACGGGGAGCTGTTTTTT. It specifies CASSSDGQGANGELFF. Supplemented by reference TRBV7-6 and TRBJ2-2, the full variable domain reads GAGVSQSPRYKVTKRGQDVALRCDPISGHVSLYWYRQALGQGPEFLTYFNYEAQQDKSGLPNDRFSAERPEGSISTLTIQRTEQRDSAMYRCASSSDGQGANGELFFGEGSRLTVL.

The chain employs TRBV30 and TRBJ1-1, with TRBD1 as a possible D gene (6 bases). Looked up from germline, CDR1 is GTSNPN and CDR2 is SVGIG (reference sequence). V lost 0 bases and J lost 2, with 10 bases in between. The CDR3 runs to 14 residues. The CDR3 loop is CAWSVLGGNTEAFF. The CDR3 DNA follows: TGTGCCTGGAGTGTACTAGGGGGAAACACTGAAGCTTTCTTT.